This T cell receptor beta chain was profiled in a study of vaccination and CD4 T cells after COVID-19. Study background: Investigators drew the post-COVID samples a median 101 days after diagnosis, with a range of 35 to 161. Overlapping spike peptides from SARS-CoV-2, HCoV-NL63, HCoV-OC43 and HCoV-229E served to stimulate the cells.

CD4+ T cells that had been cultured provided DNA sequenced with the Oncomine TCR Beta short-read assay. TCRdb redid the calling of the PCR reads with MiXCR, one entry per CDR3 protein. The repertoire includes 20,000 to 25,000 distinct CDR3 sequences, 35% to 45% of them detected once, and 5% sits in the top ten. V lost 8 bases and J 6 bases, leaving 17 bases between the germline ends. The CDR3 contains 14 residues. The germline V gene encodes CDR1 MNHEY and CDR2 SVGEGT. Treatment indicated: approximately 10-day PBMC culture with coronavirus spike peptide pools or control peptides (ViraFEST assay). Researchers reported culturing about 2.1 million PBMCs per well with around 10 IU/ml IL-2 and 8 to 10 ug/ml peptide pools. In the case of this clonotype: No antigen is known for it.

This clonotype was obtained from a human donor who had recovered from COVID-19. The rearrangement links TRBV6-2 or TRBV6-3 to TRBJ1-5; TRBD1 is a possible D gene (6 bases). The specimen was CD4+ T cells from blood, cultured in vitro, collected before SARS-CoV-2 vaccination. CDR3 sequence reads: CASSDTGYVQPQHF. The DNA of the CDR3 is TGTGCCAGCTCTGATACAGGGTACGTTCAGCCCCAGCATTTT.